The 19 T cell receptor beta chains listed next were all sequenced from one sample in a study of CD8+ T cells in alopecia areata. Sequencing templates came from extracted RNA that was reverse transcribed into cDNA. Repertoires were generated with immunoSEQ multiplex PCR, while TCRdb's copy carries only in-frame clones and drops some. The sample has under 300,000 clones, roughly 63% seen once. Regarding treatment: oral pan-JAK inhibitor, 5-10 mg twice daily. The specimen was CD4+ T cells sorted from blood, collected at approximately week 52, from a patient treated with tofacitinib. The receptors come from a human donor with alopecia areata.

The DNA for the CDR3 is TGTGCCAGCTCACCCCCGACAGGGATCGAGAATGGCTACACCTTC. This sequence encodes CASSPPTGIENGYTF. The chain has TRBV18 and TRBJ1-2, with 7 nucleotides matching TRBD1. Germline CDR1 and CDR2: KGHSH and LQKENI. V lost 3 bases and J lost 6; bases outside the gene matches: 10. The length of the CDR3 is 15 residues.

The rearrangement joins TRBV15 to TRBJ2-2; D ambiguous. This CDR3 comprises 17 residues. The germline V and J ends were trimmed by 1 base and 1 base, with 13 bases remaining between them. Germline V gene lookup returns CDR1 LNHNV and CDR2 YYDKDF (reference sequence). The CDR3 bases are TGTGCCACCAGCAGAGGTGTGGGGTTCCAGAACACCGGGGAGCTGTTTTTT. Translating gives CATSRGVGFQNTGELFF.

This clone showed up just a few times. Here the CDR3 DNA reads TGTGCCAGCAGCTTGGTGCTAGGTGGCCAAGAGACCCAGTACTTC. As protein: CASSLVLGGQETQYF. The J gene is TRBJ2-5, the V gene TRBV5-6; no clear D gene. Trimming removed 0 bases from V and 1 base from J, with 10 bases in between. Germline CDR1 is SGHDT and CDR2 is YYEEEE. The CDR3 consists of 15 residues.

The J gene is TRBJ2-3, the V gene TRBV30; D perhaps matches TRBD1 (5 bases). The germline V gene encodes CDR1 GTSNPN and CDR2 SVGIG (reference sequence). The length of the CDR3 is 16 residues. V shed 6 bases and J shed 0 bases, with 19 bases lying between them. The CDR3 here is CACPPAGRGSTDTQYF. CDR3 bases: TGTGCCTGCCCCCCCGCTGGTAGGGGAAGCACAGATACGCAGTATTTT.

V and J are TRBV27 and TRBJ1-6; a weak D match, TRBD1 (5 bases). V shed 2 bases and J shed 3 bases, with 11 bases lying between them. This CDR3 spans 16 amino acids. Germline V gives CDR1 MNHEY, CDR2 SMNVEV (reference sequence). The CDR3 DNA sequence: TGTGCCAGCAGTTTAAGTGGGGGGAACTATAATTCACCCCTCCACTTT. This sequence encodes CASSLSGGNYNSPLHF.

V usage is TRBV9 and J usage is TRBJ1-4; D remains unclear. This CDR3 has 14 amino acids. The ends were cut back, 0 bases at V and 2 bases at J, with 5 bases in the middle. The germline gives CDR1 SGDLS, CDR2 YYNGEE. CDR3 sequence: CASSVDQTNEKLFF. The CDR3 DNA reads TGTGCCAGCAGCGTAGACCAGACTAATGAAAAACTGTTTTTT.

The genes are TRBV11-2 and TRBJ2-7, with D unclear. The germline V gene has CDR1 SGHAT and CDR2 FQNNGV. Trimming removed 6 bases from V and 5 bases from J, with 8 bases in between. The CDR3 covers 11 residues. The chain's CDR3 is CASRSLHEQYF. In nucleotides, the CDR3 is TGTGCCAGCAGGTCACTCCACGAGCAGTACTTC.

This clone was seen at least ten times. This rearrangement joins TRBV18 to TRBJ2-1, with D perhaps matching TRBD1 (6 bases). CDR1 is KGHSH and CDR2 is LQKENI in the germline V gene. Trimming cost V 2 bases and J 8 bases, with 22 bases left between them. This CDR3 comprises 17 residues. CDR3 nucleotide sequence: TGTGCCAGCTCACCAAAGGTTTGGGGCAGGGGATCGGATGAGCAGTTCTTC. Translating it yields CASSPKVWGRGSDEQFF.

This clone has just a few counts. The J gene is TRBJ2-5, the V gene TRBV5-6, with 8 bases lining up with TRBD2. Germline V gene sequence: CDR1 SGHDT, CDR2 YYEEEE. CDR3 length: 15 residues. Trimming at V came to 4 bases and at J to 2 bases, leaving 7 bases not matched to a gene. CDR3 region: CASSGLAGLQETQYF. CDR3 in DNA: TGTGCCAGCAGCGGGCTAGCGGGTCTACAAGAGACCCAGTACTTC.

The chain joins TRBV29-1 to TRBJ1-4, with D possibly TRBD1 on 5 matching bases. V was shortened by 5 bases and J by 7 bases, with 11 bases between the two germline ends. Germline V gives CDR1 SQVTM, CDR2 ANQGSEA. The CDR3 has 12 residues. The CDR3 DNA sequence: TGCAGCGTTTGGCAGGGTGGTGAAAAACTGTTTTTT. This translates into CSVWQGGEKLFF.

The V and J genes are TRBV6-5 and TRBJ2-7; D is tentatively TRBD1 or TRBD2 (5 bases each). Trimming cost V 4 bases and J 2 bases, with 18 bases left between them. Germline loops: CDR1 MNHEY, CDR2 SVGAGI. The CDR3 is 16 amino acids. CDR3 loop: CASSSTRGTGTYEQYF. In DNA form, the CDR3 reads TGTGCCAGCAGTTCAACTAGGGGTACCGGTACCTACGAGCAGTACTTC.

This rearrangement joins TRBV29-1 to TRBJ2-2, with D possibly TRBD2 on 5 matching bases. V lost 5 bases to trimming and J lost 5 bases, with 15 bases between them. Germline V gives CDR1 SQVTM, CDR2 ANQGSEA. This CDR3 has 14 residues. CDR3 region: CSVREGLATGELFF. CDR3 in DNA: TGCAGCGTTCGGGAAGGGCTGGCAACCGGGGAGCTGTTTTTT.

This clone was recorded a few times. V and J are TRBV9 and TRBJ2-5; D is perhaps TRBD2 (5 bases). The CDR3 has 15 residues. Germline lookup yields CDR1 SGDLS and CDR2 YYNGEE. With 0 bases removed from V and 1 base from J, the gap between germline ends came to 10 bases. This chain's CDR3 is CASSVAVRAQETQYF. In DNA form, the CDR3 reads TGTGCCAGCAGCGTAGCTGTGCGGGCCCAAGAGACCCAGTACTTC.

This clone was seen only a few times. V gene TRBV7-8 combines with J gene TRBJ1-3; D is undetermined. The germline gives CDR1 SGHVS, CDR2 FQNEAQ. The CDR3 has 13 amino acids. V lost 1 base, J lost 4 bases, and 5 bases lay in between. The CDR3 spells CASSLGGGNTIYF. The CDR3 DNA reads TGTGCCAGCAGCTTAGGTGGAGGAAACACCATATATTTT.

The V and J genes are TRBV5-1 and TRBJ2-7; D is possibly TRBD1 (5 bases). Germline V lookup: CDR1 SGHRS, CDR2 YFSETQ. The CDR3 covers 14 residues. The ends were cut back, 0 bases at V and 4 bases at J, with 11 bases in the middle. CDR3 DNA sequence: TGCGCCAGCAGCTTGGCCGGCAGGGTGTACGAGCAGTACTTC. This sequence encodes CASSLAGRVYEQYF.

The gene calls are TRBV30 and TRBJ1-2; D possibly corresponds to TRBD1 (5 bases). V dropped 2 bases and J dropped 4 bases, with 14 bases sitting between them. CDR1 is GTSNPN and CDR2 is SVGIG in the germline V gene (reference sequence). This CDR3 is 14 amino acids long. The CDR3 DNA reads as TGTGCCTGGAGTTTACTCGGGACGGCCTATGGCTACACCTTC. It yields the protein CAWSLLGTAYGYTF.

This clone was seen ten or more times. The CDR3 region is CASSLTGRDTEAFF. For the CDR3, the DNA is TGCGCCAGCAGCTTGACGGGGCGCGACACTGAAGCTTTCTTT. This chain connects TRBV5-1 to TRBJ1-1, with D maybe TRBD1 (5 bases). CDR1 and CDR2 (germline): SGHRS, YFSETQ. V dropped 1 base and J dropped 3 bases, with 10 bases sitting between them. The CDR3 length is 14 residues.

This chain uses TRBV29-1 with TRBJ2-6; D ambiguous. Deletions cut 5 bases from V and 1 base from J, with 15 bases between. Germline V gene lookup returns CDR1 SQVTM and CDR2 ANQGSEA. CDR3 length: 16 residues. CDR3 coding DNA: TGCAGCGTTCTGGATCCGCATCATTCTGGGGCCAACGTCCTGACTTTC. It is translated as CSVLDPHHSGANVLTF.

This clone was detected only a few times. This chain uses TRBV10-3 with TRBJ1-3, with D uncertain. The ends were cut back, 4 bases at V and 0 bases at J, with 10 bases in the middle. The CDR3 length is 15 residues. CDR1 and CDR2 (germline): ENHRY, SYGVKD. The CDR3 region has the DNA TGTGCCATCAGTGGGGCCGCCAGCTCTGGAAACACCATATATTTT. Translating gives CAISGAASSGNTIYF.